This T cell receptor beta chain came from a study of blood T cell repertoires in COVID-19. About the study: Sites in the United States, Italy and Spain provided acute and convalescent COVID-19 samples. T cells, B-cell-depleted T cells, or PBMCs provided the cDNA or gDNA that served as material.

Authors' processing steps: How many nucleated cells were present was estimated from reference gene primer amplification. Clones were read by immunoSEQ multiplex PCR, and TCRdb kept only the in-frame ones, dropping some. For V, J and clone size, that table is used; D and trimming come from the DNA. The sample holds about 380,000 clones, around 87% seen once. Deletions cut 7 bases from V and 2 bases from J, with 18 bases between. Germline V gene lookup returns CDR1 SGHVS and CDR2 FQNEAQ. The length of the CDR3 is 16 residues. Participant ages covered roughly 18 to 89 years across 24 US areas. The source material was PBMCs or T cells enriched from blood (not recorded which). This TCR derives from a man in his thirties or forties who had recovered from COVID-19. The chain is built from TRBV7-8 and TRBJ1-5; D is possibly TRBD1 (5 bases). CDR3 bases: TGTGCCAGCACCTCTTACGGGGGTAGGGGCAATCAGCCCCAGCATTTT. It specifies CASTSYGGRGNQPQHF.